This T cell receptor beta chain was identified during a study of early T cells in non-severe SARS-CoV-2 infection. The CDR3 is 16 residues long. V was trimmed by 7 bases and J by 0 bases, leaving 16 bases between them. The germline CDR1 and CDR2 sequences are MNHEY and SMNVEV (reference sequence). TCRdb analysed the 5' RACE reads with MiXCR anew, one entry per CDR3 protein. Of 85,000 to 100,000 distinct CDR3 sequences listed, 9.5% to 11% were seen once; the top ten hold 5.1%. In this sample, this clonotype turned up many times. Sample: whole blood. The sequence was obtained from an adult who was a healthcare worker with PCR-confirmed SARS-CoV-2 infection or an uninfected control (not recorded which). The rearrangement links TRBV27 to TRBJ2-1; D is perhaps TRBD2 (7 bases). The CDR3 spells CASIARGPYSYNEQFF. CDR3 bases: TGTGCCAGCATTGCGCGGGGGCCCTACTCCTACAATGAGCAGTTCTTC.